These 11 T cell receptor beta chains came from one sample sequenced in a study of blood T cell repertoires in COVID-19 (dated by TCRdb to about 2020). Receptor amplification or capture employed the immunoSEQ multiplex PCR assay. TCRdb obtained this table from immuneACCESS and retained in-frame rearrangements with V and J assigned. These tables miss some clones; where compared with another copy, unresolved V genes account for less than half of the shortfall, and the remainder is unexplained. The sample table contains more than 120,000 clones; only one count was recorded for approximately 81% of them. About 2.8% of the sample belongs to the ten largest clones. Input material: peripheral blood. Receptors were obtained from a human donor with acute or convalescent COVID-19. The donor label of this sample is uncertain.

This chain links TRBV7-6 with TRBJ2-7; the match to TRBD1 covers 11 bases. Per germline, CDR1 SGHVS and CDR2 FNYEAQ. V gave up 3 bases and J gave up 6 bases; unmatched junction bases: 4. The CDR3 is 14 amino acids. The CDR3 DNA follows: TGTGCCAGCAGCTTGGGGACAGGGGGATTCGAGCAGTACTTC. It codes for CASSLGTGGFEQYF.

The table lists this clone with a few counts. The J gene is TRBJ1-1, the V gene TRBV2; tentative D call: TRBD1 (6 bases). The CDR3 consists of 13 residues. Trimming stripped 6 bases from V and 0 bases from J, with 8 bases between. The V gene's germline CDR1 is SNHLY and CDR2 FYNNEI. The DNA for the CDR3 is TGTGCCAGCAGGGACAGCATGAACACTGAAGCTTTCTTT. It is translated as CASRDSMNTEAFF.

The rearrangement joins TRBV30 to TRBJ1-2, with unresolved D. V lost 1 base and J lost 1, with 4 bases in between. The CDR3 length is 12 residues. Germline CDR1 GTSNPN, CDR2 SVGIG (reference sequence). CDR3 sequence (DNA): TGTGCCTGGAGTGCACATAACTATGGCTACACCTTC. It encodes CAWSAHNYGYTF.

This clone has just one count. The chain is built from TRBV5-5 and TRBJ2-5, with D perhaps matching TRBD1 (5 bases). This CDR3 spans 12 amino acids. CDR1 is SGHKS and CDR2 is YYEKEE in the germline V gene (reference sequence). The V end lost 2 bases, the J end lost 8 bases, and 10 bases lay between the germline ends. CDR3 sequence: CASSLTRGTQYF. The CDR3 region has the DNA TGTGCCAGCAGCTTAACAAGGGGAACCCAGTACTTC.

This clone was counted a few times. The chain links TRBV4-1 to TRBJ2-5; the D is unclear. This CDR3 is 13 amino acids long. V was shortened by 1 base and J by 5 bases, with 8 bases between the two germline ends. The germline CDR1 and CDR2 sequences are MGHRA and YSYEKL. The CDR3 bases are TGCGCCAGCAGCCAAGTCCAATTGGAGACCCAGTACTTC. Amino acids: CASSQVQLETQYF.

This chain connects TRBV11-2 to TRBJ1-5, with no clear D. Trimming shortened V by 5 bases and J by 5 bases, and 10 bases separated the two germline ends. The CDR3 runs 13 residues. In germline, CDR1 is SGHAT, CDR2 FQNNGV. CDR3 region: CASSKYRDQPQHF. The DNA of the CDR3 is TGTGCCAGCAGCAAATATCGGGATCAGCCCCAGCATTTT.

This chain uses TRBV5-6 with TRBJ2-3; D may be TRBD2 (5 bases). V dropped 2 bases and J dropped 1 base, with 11 bases sitting between them. Germline CDR1 is SGHDT and CDR2 is YYEEEE. The CDR3 runs to 15 residues. The DNA for the CDR3 is TGTGCCAGCAGCTTTTATAGCGCGGGCACAGATACGCAGTATTTT. It encodes CASSFYSAGTDTQYF.

The chain combines TRBV6-7 with TRBJ2-7; 8 positions agree with TRBD1. TRBV6-7 qualifies as an ORF whose function is uncertain. The CDR3 covers 17 residues. Losses at the gene ends were 2 bases for V and 9 bases for J; bases not matched to a gene: 18. In DNA form, the CDR3 reads TGTGCCAGCAGTTACCTTCAGGGGGCGCGAAGGTTGGATTCGCAGTACGTC. Amino acid sequence: CASSYLQGARRLDSQYV.

This sequence joins TRBV19 and TRBJ1-6; D call uncertain. From germline, CDR1 is LNHDA and CDR2 SQIVND (reference sequence). The CDR3 has 14 residues. With 7 bases removed from V and 0 bases from J, the gap between germline ends came to 7 bases. The CDR3 DNA reads as TGTGCCAGTATAGGGAGCTCCTATAATTCACCCCTCCACTTT. As protein: CASIGSSYNSPLHF. Full variable domain (missing parts from reference TRBV19 and TRBJ1-6): DGGITQSPKYLFRKEGQNVTLSCEQNLNHDAMYWYRQDPGQGLRLIYYSQIVNDFQKGDIAEGYSVSREKKESFPLTVTSAQKNPTAFYLCASIGSSYNSPLHFGNGTRLTVT.

The chain joins TRBV10-3 to TRBJ1-1; 8 bases are a match to TRBD1. The germline V gene encodes CDR1 ENHRY and CDR2 SYGVKD. Trimming took 8 bases from V and 1 from J; bases not matched to a gene: 12. The CDR3 totals 16 residues. In nucleotides, the CDR3 is TGTGCCATCCACCCAAGTTGGACAGGGCCGAACACTGAAGCTTTCTTT. Amino acid sequence: CAIHPSWTGPNTEAFF.

The J gene is TRBJ2-7, the V gene TRBV28; 7 nucleotides align to TRBD1. Per the germline V gene, CDR1 is MDHEN and CDR2 is SYDVKM. Unmatched junction bases numbered 12, after V lost 7 bases and J lost 6 bases. The CDR3 has 14 residues. This CDR3 reads CASKPGTVRGEQYF. CDR3 DNA sequence: TGTGCCAGCAAGCCGGGGACAGTACGGGGCGAGCAGTACTTC. The full variable domain, rest sourced from reference TRBV28 and TRBJ2-7, is DVKVTQSSRYLVKRTGEKVFLECVQDMDHENMFWYRQDPGLGLRLIYFSYDVKMKEKGDIPEGYSVSREKKERFSLILESASTNQTSMYLCASKPGTVRGEQYFGPGTRLTVT.